This T cell receptor beta chain was sequenced in a study of monozygotic twins with inflammatory bowel disease. The CDR3 has 13 residues. In germline, CDR1 is SQVTM, CDR2 ANQGSEA. Whole-study findings and limits: Twins with IBD were found to have lower TCRbeta diversity (inverse Simpson) than healthy co-twins. Distinction of different T cell subtypes was not possible.

Concerning this clonotype: Antigen unknown.

Per donor, about 2.5 ml of blood was collected and frozen. Input per TCR library consisted of around 4,000 ng of total RNA. Each CDR3 protein gets one entry in TCRdb, which reprocessed the 5' RACE reads and gives no DNA. The sample spans tens of thousands of distinct CDR3 sequences; the ten largest clones claim less than 7.5%. The genes are TRBV29-1 and TRBJ2-1. This TCR was sampled from a human donor with ulcerative colitis or Crohn's disease, or a healthy co-twin of an affected twin (not recorded which). Sample: blood. This chain's CDR3 is CSAIGPILNEQFF.